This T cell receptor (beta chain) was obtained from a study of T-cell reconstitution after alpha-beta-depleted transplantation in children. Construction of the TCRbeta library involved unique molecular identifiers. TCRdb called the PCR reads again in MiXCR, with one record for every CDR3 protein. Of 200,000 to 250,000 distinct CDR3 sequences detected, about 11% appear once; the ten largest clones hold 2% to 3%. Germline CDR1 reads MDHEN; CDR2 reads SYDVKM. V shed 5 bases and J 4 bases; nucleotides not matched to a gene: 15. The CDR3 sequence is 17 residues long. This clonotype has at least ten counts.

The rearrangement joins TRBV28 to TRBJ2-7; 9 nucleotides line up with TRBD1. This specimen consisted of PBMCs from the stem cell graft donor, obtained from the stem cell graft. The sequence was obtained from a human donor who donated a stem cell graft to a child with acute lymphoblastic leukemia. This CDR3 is CASSPTGTGRHLYEQYF. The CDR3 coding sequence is TGTGCCAGCAGTCCGACCGGGACAGGGCGTCACCTATACGAGCAGTACTTC.